These T cell receptor beta chains were read from a single sample in a study of shared clonotypes between healthy human individuals. The assay was immunoSEQ multiplex PCR, and TCRdb's table has in-frame clones only and misses some. The table has under 2,000,000 clones, 85% to 95% seen once. Sequencing was performed on naive CD8+ T cells sorted from blood. The receptor set was obtained from a young man in good health. Both conserved end residues are part of each CDR3.

j_call,v_call,cdr3_length,cdr3_aa
TRBJ2-3,TRBV7-3,18,CASSLAPGLAESTDTQYF
TRBJ2-7,TRBV4-3,13,CASSPWAGYEQYF
TRBJ2-1,TRBV4-1,16,CASSQETASEYNEQFF
TRBJ1-3,TRBV11-2,17,CASSLVLGPSRGNTIYF
TRBJ2-7,TRBV7-2,14,CASSTTSGRGEQYF
TRBJ1-1,TRBV5-1,19,CASSLAPGQGGSMNTEAFF
TRBJ1-1,TRBV9,17,CASSSRPGTGMNTEAFF
TRBJ2-7,TRBV5-1,15,CASSVGDGAVYEQYF
TRBJ2-3,TRBV28,12,CASSLLGDTQYF
TRBJ2-3,TRBV5-4,17,CASSLGLSDSITDTQYF
TRBJ1-5,TRBV19,17,CASSIDLEQGINQPQHF
TRBJ2-1,TRBV4-3,15,CASSQDLGPYNEQFF
TRBJ2-7,TRBV10-1,14,CASSERTGGGEQYF
TRBJ2-5,TRBV28,15,CASTPHWTGQETQYF
TRBJ2-2,TRBV28,14,CASSFRAITGELFF
TRBJ2-3,TRBV9,17,CASTTEGGGSGTDTQYF
TRBJ2-7,TRBV27,15,CASSFDRGLSYEQYF
TRBJ2-7,TRBV9,13,CASSVYEGMEQYF
TRBJ2-7,TRBV7-6,15,CASSVDRLSSYEQYF
TRBJ2-2,TRBV29-1,12,CSVEGGPGELFF
TRBJ2-7,TRBV5-6,13,CASSSGPPYEQYF